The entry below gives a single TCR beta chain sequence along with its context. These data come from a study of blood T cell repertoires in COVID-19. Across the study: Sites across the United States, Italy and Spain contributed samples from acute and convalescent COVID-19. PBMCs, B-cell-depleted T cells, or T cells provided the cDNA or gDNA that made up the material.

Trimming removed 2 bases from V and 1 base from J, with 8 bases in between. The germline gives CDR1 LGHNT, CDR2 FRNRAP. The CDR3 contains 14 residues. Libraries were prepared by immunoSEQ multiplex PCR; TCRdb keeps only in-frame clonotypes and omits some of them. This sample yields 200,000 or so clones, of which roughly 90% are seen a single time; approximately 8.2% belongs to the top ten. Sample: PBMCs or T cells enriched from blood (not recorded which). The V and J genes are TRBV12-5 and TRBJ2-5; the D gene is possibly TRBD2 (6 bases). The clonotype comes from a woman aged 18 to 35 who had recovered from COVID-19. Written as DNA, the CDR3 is TGTGCTAGTGGTTTGTCCGGGGGCCAAGAGACCCAGTACTTC. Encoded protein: CASGLSGGQETQYF. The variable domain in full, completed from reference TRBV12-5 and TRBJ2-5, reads DARVTQTPRHKVTEMGQEVTMRCQPILGHNTVFWYRQTMMQGLELLAYFRNRAPLDDSGMPKDRFSAEMPDATLATLKIQPSEPRDSAVYFCASGLSGGQETQYFGPGTRLLVL.